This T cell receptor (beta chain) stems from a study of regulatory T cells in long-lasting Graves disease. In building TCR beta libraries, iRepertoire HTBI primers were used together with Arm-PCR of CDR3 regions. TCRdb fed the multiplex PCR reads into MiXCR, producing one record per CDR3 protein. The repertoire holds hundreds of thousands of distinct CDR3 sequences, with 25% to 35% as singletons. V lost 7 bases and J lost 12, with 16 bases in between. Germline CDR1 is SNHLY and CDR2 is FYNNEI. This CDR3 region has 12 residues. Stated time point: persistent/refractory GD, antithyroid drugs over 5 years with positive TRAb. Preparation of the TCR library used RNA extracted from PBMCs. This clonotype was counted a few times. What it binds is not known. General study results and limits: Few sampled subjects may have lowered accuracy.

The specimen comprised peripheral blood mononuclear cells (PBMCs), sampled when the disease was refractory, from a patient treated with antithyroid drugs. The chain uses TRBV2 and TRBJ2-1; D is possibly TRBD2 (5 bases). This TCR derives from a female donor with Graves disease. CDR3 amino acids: CASTGGVDPQFF. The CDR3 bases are TGTGCCAGCACCGGAGGAGTGGATCCGCAGTTCTTC.